This T cell receptor (beta chain) was found in a study of blood T cell repertoires in COVID-19. Turning to the study itself: Both acute and convalescent COVID-19 samples were obtained from the United States, Italy and Spain.

The germline CDR1 and CDR2 sequences are MNHNY and SVGAGI (reference sequence). The CDR3 runs to 14 residues. Trimming removed 6 bases from V and 6 bases from J; junction bases left unmatched: 8. Methods used by the authors: The assay estimated nucleated cells by amplifying reference gene primers. Libraries were prepared by immunoSEQ multiplex PCR; TCRdb keeps only in-frame clonotypes and omits some of them. V and J calls and clone size are given by that table; D and trimming were obtained from the DNA. The profile shows some 29,000 clones, roughly 83% of them singletons. This sequence originates from an elderly man with active COVID-19. Specimen: peripheral blood. This chain joins TRBV6-6 and TRBJ1-2, with TRBD1 identical over 9 bases. The chain's CDR3 is CASRTATGGNGYTF. The CDR3 DNA is TGTGCCAGCAGGACGGCGACAGGGGGAAATGGCTACACCTTC.